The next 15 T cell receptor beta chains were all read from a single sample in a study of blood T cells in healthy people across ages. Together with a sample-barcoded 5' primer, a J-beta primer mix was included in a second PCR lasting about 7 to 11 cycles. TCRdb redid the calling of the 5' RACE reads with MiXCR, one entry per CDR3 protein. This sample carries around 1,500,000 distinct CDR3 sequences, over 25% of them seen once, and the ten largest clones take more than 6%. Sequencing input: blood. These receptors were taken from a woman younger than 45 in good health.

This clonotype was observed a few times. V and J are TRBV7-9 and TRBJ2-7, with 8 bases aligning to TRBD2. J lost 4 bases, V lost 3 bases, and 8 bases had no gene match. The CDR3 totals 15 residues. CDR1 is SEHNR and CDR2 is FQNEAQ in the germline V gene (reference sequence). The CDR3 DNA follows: TGTGCCAGCAGCTTGTCCTGGACTAGCTCATACGAGCAGTACTTC. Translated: CASSLSWTSSYEQYF.

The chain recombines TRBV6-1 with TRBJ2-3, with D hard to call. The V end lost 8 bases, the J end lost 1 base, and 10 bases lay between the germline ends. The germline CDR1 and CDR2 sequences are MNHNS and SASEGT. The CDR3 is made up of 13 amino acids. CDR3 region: CASVPGGTDTQYF. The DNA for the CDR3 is TGTGCCAGCGTTCCGGGCGGCACAGATACGCAGTATTTT.

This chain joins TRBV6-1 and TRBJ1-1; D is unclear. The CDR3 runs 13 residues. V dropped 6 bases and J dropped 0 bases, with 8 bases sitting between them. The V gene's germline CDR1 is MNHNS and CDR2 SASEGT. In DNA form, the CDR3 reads TGTGCCAGCAGGGTCCAGATGAACACTGAAGCTTTCTTT. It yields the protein CASRVQMNTEAFF.

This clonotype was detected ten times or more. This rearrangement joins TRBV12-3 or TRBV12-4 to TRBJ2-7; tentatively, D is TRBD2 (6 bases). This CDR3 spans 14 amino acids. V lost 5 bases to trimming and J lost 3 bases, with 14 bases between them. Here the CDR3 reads CASSKAAGGYEQYF. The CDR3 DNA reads TGTGCCAGCAGTAAGGCAGCGGGCGGCTACGAGCAGTACTTC.

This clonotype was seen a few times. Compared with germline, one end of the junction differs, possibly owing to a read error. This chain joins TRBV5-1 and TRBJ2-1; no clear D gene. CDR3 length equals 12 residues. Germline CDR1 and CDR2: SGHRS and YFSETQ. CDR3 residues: CASSLLDNGQFF. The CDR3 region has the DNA TGCGCCAGCAGCTTGTTAGACAATGGGCAGTTCTTC.

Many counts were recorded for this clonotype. The CDR3 coding sequence is TGTGCCAGCAGCCACCCATCTCTGGGGGCAGATACGCAGTATTTT. Translation gives CASSHPSLGADTQYF. The chain has TRBV7-2 and TRBJ2-3, with D possibly called TRBD1 or TRBD2 (5 bases each). The CDR3 runs to 15 residues. V was cut by 5 bases and J by 4 bases, with 16 bases left in between. Germline-derived CDR1 and CDR2 are SGHTA and FQGNSA.

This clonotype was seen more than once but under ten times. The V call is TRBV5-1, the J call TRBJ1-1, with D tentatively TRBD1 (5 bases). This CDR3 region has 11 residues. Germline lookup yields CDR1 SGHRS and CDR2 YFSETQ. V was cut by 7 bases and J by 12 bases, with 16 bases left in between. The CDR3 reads CASGTGGVTFF. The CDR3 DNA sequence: TGCGCCAGCGGGACCGGGGGGGTAACTTTCTTT. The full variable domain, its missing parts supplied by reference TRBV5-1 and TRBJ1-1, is KAGVTQTPRYLIKTRGQQVTLSCSPISGHRSVSWYQQTPGQGLQFLFEYFSETQRNKGNFPGRFSGRQFSNSRSEMNVSTLELGDSALYLCASGTGGVTFFGQGTRLTVV.

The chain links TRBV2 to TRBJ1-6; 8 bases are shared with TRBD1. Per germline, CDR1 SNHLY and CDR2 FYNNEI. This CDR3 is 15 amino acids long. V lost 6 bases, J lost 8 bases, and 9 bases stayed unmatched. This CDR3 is CASRMDRVADSPLHF. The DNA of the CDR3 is TGTGCCAGCAGAATGGACAGGGTGGCAGATTCACCCCTCCACTTT.

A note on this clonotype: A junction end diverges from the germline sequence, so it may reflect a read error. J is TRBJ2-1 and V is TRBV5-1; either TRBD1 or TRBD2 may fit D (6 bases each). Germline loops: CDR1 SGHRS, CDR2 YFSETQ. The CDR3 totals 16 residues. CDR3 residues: CASGFIVGGGYNEQFF. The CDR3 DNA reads TGCGCCAGCGGCTTTATCGTAGGGGGAGGCTACAATGAGCAGTTCTTC.

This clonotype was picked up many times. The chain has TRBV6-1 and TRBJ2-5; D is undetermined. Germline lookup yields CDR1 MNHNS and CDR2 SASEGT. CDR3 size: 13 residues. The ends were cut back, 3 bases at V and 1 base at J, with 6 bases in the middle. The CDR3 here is CASSDPTQETQYF. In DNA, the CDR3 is TGTGCCAGCAGTGATCCAACCCAAGAGACCCAGTACTTC.

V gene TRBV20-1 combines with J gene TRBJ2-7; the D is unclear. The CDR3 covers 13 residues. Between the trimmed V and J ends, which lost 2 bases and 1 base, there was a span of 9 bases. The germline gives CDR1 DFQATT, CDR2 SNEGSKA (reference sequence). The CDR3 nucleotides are TGCAGTGCTAGATCGATAGGTTCCTACGAGCAGTACTTC. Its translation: CSARSIGSYEQYF.

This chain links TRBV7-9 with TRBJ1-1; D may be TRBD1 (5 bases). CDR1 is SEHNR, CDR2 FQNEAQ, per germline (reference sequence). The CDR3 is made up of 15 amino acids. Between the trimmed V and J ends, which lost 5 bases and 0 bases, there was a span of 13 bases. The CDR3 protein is CASSQRDGMNTEAFF. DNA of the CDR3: TGTGCCAGCAGCCAAAGGGACGGTATGAACACTGAAGCTTTCTTT. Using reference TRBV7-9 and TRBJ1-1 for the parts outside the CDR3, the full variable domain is DTGVSQNPRHKITKRGQNVTFRCDPISEHNRLYWYRQTLGQGPEFLTYFQNEAQLEKSRLLSDRFSAERPKGSFSTLEIQRTEQGDSAMYLCASSQRDGMNTEAFFGQGTRLTVV.

The CDR3 nucleotides read TGTGCCAGCAGCCAACCCGGGACAGGGGACTACGAGCAGTACTTC. Residues: CASSQPGTGDYEQYF. This sequence joins TRBV3-1 and TRBJ2-7; 10 bases are shared with TRBD1. The J segment lost 3 bases and the V segment lost 2 bases, leaving 4 bases of the junction unmatched. Per the germline V gene, CDR1 is LGHDT and CDR2 is YNNKEL (reference sequence). This CDR3 is built from 15 residues.

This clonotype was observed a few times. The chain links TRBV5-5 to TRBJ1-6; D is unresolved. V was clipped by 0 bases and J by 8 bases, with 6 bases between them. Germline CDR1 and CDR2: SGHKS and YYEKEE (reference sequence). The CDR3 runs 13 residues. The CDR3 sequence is CASSLVEDSPLHF. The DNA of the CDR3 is TGTGCCAGCAGCTTGGTCGAGGATTCACCCCTCCACTTT.

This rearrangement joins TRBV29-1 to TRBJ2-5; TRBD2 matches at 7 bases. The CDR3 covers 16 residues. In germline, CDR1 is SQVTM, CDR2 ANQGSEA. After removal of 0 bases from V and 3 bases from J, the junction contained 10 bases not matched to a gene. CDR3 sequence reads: CSVEDQAGEKKETQYF. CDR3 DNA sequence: TGCAGCGTTGAAGATCAGGCGGGAGAGAAAAAAGAGACCCAGTACTTC. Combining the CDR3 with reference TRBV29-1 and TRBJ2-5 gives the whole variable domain SAVISQKPSRDICQRGTSLTIQCQVDSQVTMMFWYRQQPGQSLTLIATANQGSEATYESGFVIDKFPISRPNLTFSTLTVSNMSPEDSSIYLCSVEDQAGEKKETQYFGPGTRLLVL.